The present entry profiles one T cell receptor beta chain with its context. What it recognizes is unknown. This sample was taken from a study of T cell responses to AZD1222 COVID-19 vaccine. Study-wide findings and caveats: Donors were mostly white British, more females; clonal diversity possibly underestimated. At 160-218 and 743-854, vaccine-associated CD4 TCRs were dominant, and they spanned spike. Among spike-specific TCRs, nearly half reportedly target unmutated variant regions. Just a handful of AZD1222 recipients tested seropositive at baseline.

Sequencing was performed with immunoSEQ multiplex PCR; in TCRdb, only in-frame clones are kept and a portion is missing. The sample includes 150,000 to 200,000 clones, approximately 93% seen only once; the top ten take less than 2%. Germline values: CDR1 MNHEY, CDR2 SVGAGI. Trimming removed 2 bases at V and 9 bases at J, with 11 bases between. The CDR3 is 13 amino acids. The source is an adult who received the AZD1222 COVID-19 vaccine. The chain recombines TRBV6-5 with TRBJ1-5; the D is unclear. The sample consisted of peripheral blood, taken 28 days after the second AZD1222 dose. CDR3: CASSYSIGRPQHF. The CDR3 DNA is TGTGCCAGCAGTTACAGCATAGGTCGGCCCCAGCATTTT.